A single sample is the source of the 30 T cell receptor beta chains below, sequenced in a study of blood T cell repertoires in COVID-19. The assay was immunoSEQ multiplex PCR, and TCRdb's table has in-frame clones only and misses some. The sample consists of 290,000 or so clones, roughly 87% of them appearing once. Sequenced material: peripheral blood. These receptors were taken from a man aged 18 to 29 with active or convalescent COVID-19.

The chain carries TRBV19 and TRBJ2-2, with 7 nucleotides matching TRBD2. This CDR3 has 18 residues. V lost 7 bases and J lost 2; bases outside the gene matches: 16. CDR1 and CDR2 (germline): LNHDA, SQIVND (reference sequence). DNA for the CDR3: TGTGCCAGTAATCCCCCCCCCGGCGGGAGAAGTAACACCGGGGAGCTGTTTTTT. Translation: CASNPPPGGRSNTGELFF. The whole variable domain, remainder taken from reference TRBV19 and TRBJ2-2, is DGGITQSPKYLFRKEGQNVTLSCEQNLNHDAMYWYRQDPGQGLRLIYYSQIVNDFQKGDIAEGYSVSREKKESFPLTVTSAQKNPTAFYLCASNPPPGGRSNTGELFFGEGSRLTVL.

This rearrangement joins TRBV5-6 to TRBJ1-2; D gene unclear. There are 12 residues in the CDR3. V was cut by 1 base and J by 7 bases, with 8 bases left in between. CDR1 SGHDT and CDR2 YYEEEE come from the germline V gene. CDR3 nucleotides: TGTGCCAGCAGCTTGCCCGGGAGTGGCTACACCTTC. This codes for CASSLPGSGYTF. Full variable domain (remainder filled in from reference TRBV5-6 and TRBJ1-2): DAGVTQSPTHLIKTRGQQVTLRCSPKSGHDTVSWYQQALGQGPQFIFQYYEEEERQRGNFPDRFSGHQFPNYSSELNVNALLLGDSALYLCASSLPGSGYTFGSGTRLTVV.

The genes are TRBV25-1 and TRBJ1-1, with D maybe TRBD1 (5 bases). The CDR3 contains 13 residues. Germline CDR1 MGHDK, CDR2 SYGVNS. V lost 7 bases to trimming and J lost 1 base, with 10 bases between them. For the CDR3, the DNA is TGTGCCAGCAAAGAACAGGCGAACACTGAAGCTTTCTTT. It yields the protein CASKEQANTEAFF.

The chain uses TRBV21-1 and TRBJ2-7; the D segment call TRBD1 is taken from the table without a DNA check. TRBV21-1 is shown as a pseudogene. The CDR3 is made up of 12 amino acids. CDR3 in DNA: TGTGCCAGCAGCATTTCCGACAACGAGCAGTACTTC. Translating gives CASSISDNEQYF.

This chain links TRBV7-3 with TRBJ2-3; 8 bases match TRBD1. This CDR3 comprises 15 residues. Germline loops: CDR1 SGHTA, CDR2 FQGTGA. Unmatched junction bases numbered 6, after V lost 5 bases and J lost 2 bases. CDR3 nucleotide sequence: TGTGCCAGCAGCAGGACAGGGTTTCCCACAGATACGCAGTATTTT. Protein sequence: CASSRTGFPTDTQYF.

The count of this clone is one. The gene calls are TRBV27 and TRBJ1-2; 11 bases match TRBD1. This CDR3 comprises 15 residues. The germline V gene has CDR1 MNHEY and CDR2 SMNVEV (reference sequence). The ends lost 5 bases at V and 6 bases at J; junction bases unmatched: 8. The CDR3, as DNA: TGTGCCAGCAGTCTAGGGACAGGGGGTAGGAATGGCTACACCTTC. Protein product: CASSLGTGGRNGYTF.

The chain links TRBV12-3 or TRBV12-4 to TRBJ2-2; tentative D call: TRBD1 (5 bases). The V and J ends lost 6 bases and 6 bases respectively, with 11 bases between them. This CDR3 is 13 amino acids long. DNA of the CDR3: TGTGCCAGCAGCCAGGGTTTATCCGGGGAGCTGTTTTTT. Amino acids: CASSQGLSGELFF.

As to this clone: Other DNA sequences in this specimen translate into the identical CDR3. The chain uses TRBV6-2 or TRBV6-3 and TRBJ1-1; D gene uncertain. The V and J ends lost 2 bases and 5 bases respectively, with 9 bases between them. Germline CDR1 and CDR2: MNHEY and SVGEGT. The CDR3 consists of 13 residues. The CDR3 loop reads CASSYGGGTEAFF. Here the CDR3 DNA reads TGTGCCAGCAGTTACGGTGGAGGAACTGAAGCTTTCTTT.

The chain joins TRBV5-6 to TRBJ2-7; 10 bases map to TRBD1. The CDR3 has 15 amino acids. The germline CDR1 and CDR2 sequences are SGHDT and YYEEEE. The V gene end was trimmed by 4 bases and the J gene end by 4 bases; junction bases not matched to a gene: 8. The CDR3 is CASSKPGQGTYEQYF. For the CDR3, the DNA is TGTGCCAGCAGCAAGCCGGGACAGGGGACATACGAGCAGTACTTC.

This clone has only a few counts. This same CDR3 is encoded by further DNA sequences in the sample. The chain links TRBV11-2 to TRBJ1-3; the D gene is possibly TRBD1 (5 bases). The germline CDR1 and CDR2 sequences are SGHAT and FQNNGV. The CDR3 spans 14 residues. The V end lost 4 bases, the J end lost 4 bases, and 11 bases lay between the germline ends. The CDR3 bases are TGTGCCAGCAGCTCACCCAGGGCCGGAAACACCATATATTTT. Protein product: CASSSPRAGNTIYF. Drawing the rest from reference TRBV11-2 and TRBJ1-3, the complete variable domain is EAGVAQSPRYKIIEKRQSVAFWCNPISGHATLYWYQQILGQGPKLLIQFQNNGVVDDSQLPKDRFSAERLKGVDSTLKIQPAKLEDSAVYLCASSSPRAGNTIYFGEGSWLTVV.

This chain links TRBV6-5 with TRBJ2-7; 8 bases line up with TRBD1. The germline V gene has CDR1 MNHEY and CDR2 SVGAGI. This CDR3 is 14 amino acids long. Germline trimming cut 6 bases from V and 2 bases from J; bases unmatched to any gene: 6. CDR3 sequence: CASSDRGRAYEQYF. CDR3 sequence (DNA): TGTGCCAGCAGCGACAGGGGCCGAGCCTACGAGCAGTACTTC.

The sample holds one count of this clone. The chain is built from TRBV15 and TRBJ2-5; 8 bases match TRBD2. Germline CDR1 reads LNHNV; CDR2 reads YYDKDF (reference sequence). The V gene end was trimmed by 0 bases and the J gene end by 5 bases; junction bases not matched to a gene: 5. CDR3 length: 15 amino acids. CDR3 in DNA: TGTGCCACCAGCAGAGATACTGGCGGGAGGGAGACCCAGTACTTC. It is translated as CATSRDTGGRETQYF. Full variable domain (missing parts from reference TRBV15 and TRBJ2-5): DAMVIQNPRYQVTQFGKPVTLSCSQTLNHNVMYWYQQKSSQAPKLLFHYYDKDFNNEADTPDNFQSRRPNTSFCFLDIRSPGLGDTAMYLCATSRDTGGRETQYFGPGTRLLVL.

The chain couples TRBV14 to TRBJ2-1; 10 positions agree with TRBD2. This CDR3 comprises 14 residues. The germline CDR1 and CDR2 sequences are SGHDN and FVKESK. Trimming cost V 4 bases and J 10 bases; bases outside gene matches: 7. The CDR3 DNA sequence: TGTGCCAGCAGCCCCCGCTTAGCGGGAGGCGAGCAGTTCTTC. This encodes CASSPRLAGGEQFF.

The CDR3 bases are TGCGCCAGCAGCCAAGGGGTAGCGGGCCGCTCCTACGAGCAGTACTTC. It is translated as CASSQGVAGRSYEQYF. This chain joins TRBV4-1 and TRBJ2-7; 7 bases are shared with TRBD2. This CDR3 spans 16 amino acids. Trimming at V came to 1 base and at J to 0 bases, leaving 6 bases not matched to a gene. The V gene's germline CDR1 is MGHRA and CDR2 YSYEKL.

This chain uses TRBV19 with TRBJ1-5; the match to TRBD1 covers 10 bases. The CDR3 is made up of 16 amino acids. J was trimmed by 1 base and V by 7 bases; bases with no gene match: 7. CDR1 and CDR2 from the germline V gene are LNHDA and SQIVND (reference sequence). The CDR3 loop reads CASTPDRGQSNQPQHF. CDR3 sequence (DNA): TGTGCCAGTACCCCAGACAGGGGGCAGAGCAATCAGCCCCAGCATTTT.

The J gene is TRBJ2-7, the V gene TRBV2, with 7 positions matching TRBD1. The V gene end was trimmed by 4 bases and the J gene end by 2 bases; junction bases not matched to a gene: 2. This CDR3 is 13 amino acids long. Germline V gene lookup returns CDR1 SNHLY and CDR2 FYNNEI. CDR3 coding DNA: TGTGCCAGCAGTGGACAGGGTCCCTACGAGCAGTACTTC. Translating gives CASSGQGPYEQYF.

This clone appeared a single time. CDR3 amino acids: CASSVGVAESVTDTQYF. The CDR3 coding sequence is TGTGCCAGCAGCGTAGGGGTAGCAGAGAGTGTGACAGATACGCAGTATTTT. The chain couples TRBV9 to TRBJ2-3; D unclear. The CDR3 sequence is 17 residues long. Per germline, CDR1 SGDLS and CDR2 YYNGEE. Trimming took 0 bases from V and 3 from J, leaving 17 bases between them.

The chain is built from TRBV2 and TRBJ2-7; 7 bases fit TRBD1. This CDR3 has 14 amino acids. CDR1 and CDR2 (germline): SNHLY, FYNNEI. J lost 6 bases, V lost 6 bases, and 11 bases had no gene match. CDR3 amino acids: CASSLGQASVEQYF. CDR3 nucleotide sequence: TGTGCCAGCAGCCTAGGACAGGCAAGCGTCGAGCAGTACTTC.

The rearrangement joins TRBV11-2 to TRBJ2-7, with D possibly matching TRBD2 (6 bases). Germline CDR1 is SGHAT and CDR2 is FQNNGV. Trimming shortened V by 2 bases and J by 4 bases, and 21 bases separated the two germline ends. The CDR3 has 17 amino acids. The CDR3 coding sequence is TGTGCCAGCAGCTTATTACCGGGAGCCCCTATTATATACGAGCAGTACTTC. Residues: CASSLLPGAPIIYEQYF.

V gene TRBV24-1 combines with J gene TRBJ1-5, with TRBD1 matching 10 bases. V trimming: 10 bases; J trimming: 4 bases; junction bases outside the gene matches: 9. This CDR3 has 15 residues. Germline lookup yields CDR1 KGHDR and CDR2 SFDVKD. CDR3: CATNSGTGENQPQHF. In DNA form, the CDR3 reads TGTGCCACTAACTCCGGGACAGGGGAAAATCAGCCCCAGCATTTT.

This clone showed up just once. V usage is TRBV6-5 and J usage is TRBJ2-2; TRBD1 agrees at 8 bases. CDR3 size: 16 residues. V lost 4 bases, J lost 7 bases, and 11 bases stayed unmatched. Germline V gives CDR1 MNHEY, CDR2 SVGAGI. CDR3 sequence (DNA): TGTGCCAGCAGTTCCTTAAGGACAGGGTTGGGCGGGGAGCTGTTTTTT. Encoded protein: CASSSLRTGLGGELFF.

The chain joins TRBV11-3 to TRBJ2-7, with 7 bases identical to TRBD1. Germline assignment: CDR1 SGHNT and CDR2 YENEEA. V was pared by 5 bases and J by 3 bases, with 1 base of the junction left unmatched. The CDR3 runs to 12 residues. The CDR3 DNA reads TGTGCCAGCAGCCACAGGGGCTACGAGCAGTACTTC. This codes for CASSHRGYEQYF.

This chain joins TRBV5-1 and TRBJ2-7; D remains ambiguous. Germline assignment: CDR1 SGHRS and CDR2 YFSETQ. Trimming cost V 2 bases and J 5 bases, with 8 bases left between them. This CDR3 has 12 amino acids. CDR3 residues: CASSLLADEQYF. The DNA of the CDR3 is TGCGCCAGCAGCTTATTAGCAGACGAGCAGTACTTC.

This clone was seen a single time. Here the CDR3 DNA reads TGTGCCAGCAGCGGACGACAGGGCCCCTCCTACGAGCAGTACTTC. Its protein product is CASSGRQGPSYEQYF. V and J are TRBV9 and TRBJ2-7; TRBD1 agrees at 7 bases. Unmatched junction bases numbered 6, after V lost 3 bases and J lost 0 bases. This CDR3 has 15 residues. The germline CDR1 and CDR2 sequences are SGDLS and YYNGEE.

The chain couples TRBV27 to TRBJ2-7; 10 bases are a match to TRBD1. Losses at the gene ends were 5 bases for V and 5 bases for J; bases not matched to a gene: 6. This CDR3 comprises 14 residues. Germline V gene sequence: CDR1 MNHEY, CDR2 SMNVEV (reference sequence). As DNA, the CDR3 is TGTGCCAGCAGTACGGACAGGGGGTACCACGAGCAGTACTTC. It translates to CASSTDRGYHEQYF.

This sequence joins TRBV7-6 and TRBJ2-1, with 11 bases aligning to TRBD2. In germline, CDR1 is SGHVS, CDR2 FNYEAQ. This CDR3 is 16 amino acids long. Unmatched junction bases numbered 8, after V lost 1 base and J lost 9 bases. The CDR3 reads CASSLEVAGGECEQFF. As DNA, the CDR3 is TGTGCCAGCAGCTTAGAAGTAGCGGGAGGGGAATGTGAGCAGTTCTTC.

This chain connects TRBV20-1 to TRBJ2-7; tentative D call: TRBD2 (5 bases). Trimming removed 8 bases at V and 3 bases at J, with 11 bases between. This CDR3 is built from 11 residues. Germline lookup yields CDR1 DFQATT and CDR2 SNEGSKA (reference sequence). CDR3 sequence reads: CSLRGNYEQYF. The DNA for the CDR3 is TGCAGTCTACGGGGAAACTACGAGCAGTACTTC.

The V gene is TRBV19, the J gene TRBJ1-5; 7 bases are shared with TRBD1. V was pared by 4 bases and J by 5 bases, with 23 bases of the junction left unmatched. The germline V gene has CDR1 LNHDA and CDR2 SQIVND (reference sequence). The CDR3 sequence is 20 residues long. CDR3 sequence: CASSSQRLQGIRLGDQPQHF. CDR3 nucleotide sequence: TGTGCCAGTAGTAGCCAAAGGTTACAGGGGATAAGGTTGGGAGATCAGCCCCAGCATTTT.

This clone occurred once. The rearrangement uses TRBV11-1 and TRBJ1-1; unclear D gene. Trimming shortened V by 5 bases and J by 10 bases, and 17 bases separated the two germline ends. The CDR3 covers 13 residues. CDR1 is SGHAT, CDR2 FQDESV, per germline (reference sequence). DNA of the CDR3: TGTGCCAGCAGCCCAACCCCCGGGGTCAGAGCTTTCTTT. It codes for CASSPTPGVRAFF.

The CDR3 DNA reads TGTGCCAGCAGCCACGCAGGAAGACAGGGGGCGGGTGGGTCTGAAGCTTTCTTT. Amino acids: CASSHAGRQGAGGSEAFF. V and J are TRBV4-2 and TRBJ1-1; 10 nucleotides line up with TRBD1. The CDR3 has 18 residues. V dropped 3 bases and J dropped 6; count of bases not matched to a gene: 16. Germline V CDR1 and CDR2: LGHNA, YNFKEQ.